The 20 T cell receptor beta chains presented below share a single source sample, sequenced in a study of regulatory T cells in long-lasting Graves disease. Time point: newly diagnosed GD, antithyroid drugs for less than 3 months. Preparation of the TCR library used RNA extracted from PBMCs. Construction of the TCR beta libraries employed iRepertoire HTBI primers in conjunction with Arm-PCR of CDR3 regions. In TCRdb, the multiplex PCR reads were re-called with MiXCR into one record per CDR3 protein. Altogether approximately 210,000 distinct CDR3 sequences are present, about 16% being singletons, with the ten largest covering approximately 24%. This material consisted of peripheral blood mononuclear cells (PBMCs), taken at new diagnosis, from a patient treated with antithyroid drugs. Source of these receptors: a female donor with Graves disease.

Ten or more counts support this clonotype. The V and J genes are TRBV28 and TRBJ2-5; D call uncertain. V was clipped by 4 bases and J by 3 bases, with 18 bases between them. The germline CDR1 and CDR2 sequences are MDHEN and SYDVKM. CDR3 length: 16 residues. This CDR3 reads CASSYAEAEWKETQYF. CDR3 bases: TGTGCCAGCAGTTATGCAGAGGCTGAGTGGAAAGAGACCCAGTACTTC. The whole variable domain, remainder taken from reference TRBV28 and TRBJ2-5, is DVKVTQSSRYLVKRTGEKVFLECVQDMDHENMFWYRQDPGLGLRLIYFSYDVKMKEKGDIPEGYSVSREKKERFSLILESASTNQTSMYLCASSYAEAEWKETQYFGPGTRLLVL.

The DNA for the CDR3 is TGTGCCAGCAGCTCACAGGGGTCTACTGAAGCTTTCTTT. This codes for CASSSQGSTEAFF. V is TRBV7-9 and J is TRBJ1-1; TRBD1 matches 7 bases. Germline assignment: CDR1 SEHNR and CDR2 FQNEAQ (reference sequence). This CDR3 has 13 amino acids. J was trimmed by 5 bases and V by 4 bases; bases with no gene match: 4.

This clonotype was detected ten times or more. This sequence joins TRBV28 and TRBJ2-5; 12 bases match TRBD2. Trimming removed 5 bases from V and 3 bases from J; junction bases left unmatched: 1. CDR3 length: 14 residues. CDR1 MDHEN and CDR2 SYDVKM come from the germline V gene. CDR3 sequence reads: CASSPSGREETQYF. CDR3 bases: TGTGCCAGCAGTCCTAGCGGGAGGGAAGAGACCCAGTACTTC.

This clonotype was recorded at least ten times. The chain has TRBV12-3 or TRBV12-4 and TRBJ1-1; D gene uncertain. V lost 3 bases and J lost 1, with 9 bases in between. The CDR3 sequence is 14 residues long. Here the CDR3 reads CASSFSGSNTEAFF. The CDR3 coding sequence is TGTGCCAGCAGTTTCAGTGGCTCGAACACTGAAGCTTTCTTT.

This clonotype was observed at least ten times. The chain is built from TRBV6-1 and TRBJ2-5; no reliable D call. Germline CDR1 MNHNS, CDR2 SASEGT. This CDR3 has 14 amino acids. Trimming left V 1 base short and J 3 bases short, with 9 bases between. The DNA for the CDR3 is TGTGCCAGCAGTGAAGTTAATGGGGAAGAGACCCAGTACTTC. As protein: CASSEVNGEETQYF.

The sample holds many counts of this clonotype. The V call is TRBV6-1, the J call TRBJ2-7; 7 positions agree with TRBD1. This CDR3 contains 14 residues. From germline, CDR1 is MNHNS and CDR2 SASEGT. V lost 10 bases, J lost 2 bases, and 11 bases stayed unmatched. The CDR3, as DNA: TGTGCCACCTCTCCCAGGCAGGGGGCCTACGAGCAGTACTTC. This codes for CATSPRQGAYEQYF.

This clonotype was observed at least ten times. The V call is TRBV5-1, the J call TRBJ2-3; D gene unclear. CDR1 is SGHRS, CDR2 YFSETQ, per germline. There are 15 residues in the CDR3. Trimming removed 4 bases at V and 1 base at J, with 13 bases between. In DNA form, the CDR3 reads TGCGCCAGCAGCGACCACACCCCCCGCACAGATACGCAGTATTTT. Its translation: CASSDHTPRTDTQYF.

Ten or more counts support this clonotype. The V gene is TRBV12-3 or TRBV12-4, the J gene TRBJ1-5; 8 nucleotides align to TRBD1. This CDR3 has 15 residues. J was trimmed by 3 bases and V by 6 bases; bases with no gene match: 7. The CDR3 coding sequence is TGTGCCAGCAGCCCTGGGACAGGCTACAATCAGCCCCAGCATTTT. This gives the protein CASSPGTGYNQPQHF.

This clonotype has a count of ten or more. The CDR3 sequence is CASTVAGGIETQYF. DNA of the CDR3: TGTGCCAGCACCGTAGCGGGAGGGATAGAGACCCAGTACTTC. The chain couples TRBV6-1 to TRBJ2-5, with 11 bases aligning to TRBD2. From germline, CDR1 is MNHNS and CDR2 SASEGT. J lost 4 bases, V lost 7 bases, and 5 bases had no gene match. CDR3 length: 14 residues.

This clonotype came up a few times. A read error may explain this, as a much larger clone is one base away. This chain joins TRBV2 and TRBJ2-2, with D uncertain. The germline gives CDR1 SNHLY, CDR2 FYNNEI. This CDR3 has 13 amino acids. The CDR3 bases are TGTGCCAGCGGTGAGGTTGACCGCGGGGAGCTGTTTTTT. Translation gives CASGEVDRGELFF.

This clonotype has ten or more counts. This chain links TRBV30 with TRBJ2-1, with 12 bases fitting TRBD2. Germline trimming cut 5 bases from V and 5 bases from J; bases unmatched to any gene: 4. The CDR3 extends over 14 amino acids. In germline, CDR1 is GTSNPN, CDR2 SVGIG (reference sequence). The CDR3 spells CAWGGLAGNNEQFF. The CDR3, as DNA: TGTGCCTGGGGGGGACTAGCGGGTAACAATGAGCAGTTCTTC.

This clonotype was seen many times. The chain combines TRBV14 with TRBJ2-1; the D gene is possibly TRBD2 (5 bases). CDR3 length equals 16 residues. V lost 0 bases and J lost 3, with 12 bases in between. Germline V lookup: CDR1 SGHDN, CDR2 FVKESK. The CDR3 nucleotides read TGTGCCAGCAGCCAAGAAGAGGGAGCCGACTACAATGAGCAGTTCTTC. It codes for CASSQEEGADYNEQFF.

This clonotype was found many times. The chain carries TRBV11-3 and TRBJ1-1; TRBD1 matches at 7 bases. Germline assignment: CDR1 SGHNT and CDR2 YENEEA. V shed 3 bases and J 0 bases; nucleotides not matched to a gene: 1. The CDR3 has 14 residues. CDR3 nucleotides: TGTGCCAGCAGCTTGGGGACAGTGAACACTGAAGCTTTCTTT. It codes for CASSLGTVNTEAFF.

This clonotype occurred many times. J is TRBJ2-1 and V is TRBV3-1; 11 bases fit TRBD2. The ends lost 5 bases at V and 8 bases at J; junction bases unmatched: 8. Germline V CDR1 and CDR2: LGHDT, YNNKEL (reference sequence). The CDR3 sequence is 15 residues long. The CDR3 region is CASSGLAGGRDEQFF. The CDR3 DNA follows: TGTGCCAGCAGCGGTCTAGCGGGAGGTCGAGATGAGCAGTTCTTC.

This clonotype showed up many times. V usage is TRBV3-1 and J usage is TRBJ1-1, with 7 bases lining up with TRBD1. Germline V gene sequence: CDR1 LGHDT, CDR2 YNNKEL (reference sequence). Germline trimming cut 3 bases from V and 5 bases from J; bases unmatched to any gene: 6. The CDR3 consists of 14 residues. The CDR3 loop reads CASSQDRTRTEAFF. CDR3 nucleotide sequence: TGTGCCAGCAGCCAGGACAGGACGAGAACTGAAGCTTTCTTT.

This clonotype was counted many times. The chain is built from TRBV20-1 and TRBJ1-1; D gene ambiguous. This CDR3 contains 13 residues. Germline V lookup: CDR1 DFQATT, CDR2 SNEGSKA (reference sequence). V shed 3 bases and J shed 2 bases, with 10 bases lying between them. This CDR3 reads CSARRQENTEAFF. The CDR3 nucleotides read TGCAGTGCTAGGAGGCAGGAAAACACTGAAGCTTTCTTT.

This clonotype was seen a handful of times. At one end the junction does not follow the germline gene, possibly because of a read error. This chain links TRBV11-2 with TRBJ1-1, with TRBD1 matching over 12 bases. This CDR3 spans 12 amino acids. Germline lookup yields CDR1 SGHAT and CDR2 FQNNGV. In DNA form, the CDR3 reads TGTGCCAGCAGCCGGGACAGGGGGCAAGCGTTCTTT. It specifies CASSRDRGQAFF.

This clonotype has at least ten counts. The chain uses TRBV20-1 and TRBJ2-5, with D perhaps matching TRBD2 (5 bases). The CDR3 sequence is 14 residues long. Germline V gene data show CDR1 as DFQATT and CDR2 as SNEGSKA (reference sequence). Trimming removed 0 bases at V and 3 bases at J, with 11 bases between. CDR3 coding DNA: TGCAGTGCTAGAGATGTGTGGCGGGAAGAGACCCAGTACTTC. Protein product: CSARDVWREETQYF.

The chain joins TRBV10-3 to TRBJ2-3; 11 bases line up with TRBD2. The V segment lost 10 bases and the J segment 5 bases; nucleotides outside the gene matches: 29. The CDR3 sequence is 21 residues long. Germline CDR1 reads ENHRY; CDR2 reads SYGVKD. The CDR3 sequence is CATLHAGDSMGLAVGRDTQYF. The CDR3 coding sequence is TGTGCCACCCTTCATGCGGGGGATTCAATGGGACTAGCGGTGGGTAGAGATACGCAGTATTTT.

This clonotype was found many times. The V and J genes are TRBV27 and TRBJ2-7; TRBD2 matches at 14 bases. The germline V gene encodes CDR1 MNHEY and CDR2 SMNVEV (reference sequence). The CDR3 sequence is 16 residues long. The trim removed 5 bases at V and 6 bases at J, leaving 9 bases unmatched. CDR3 coding DNA: TGTGCCAGCAGTAATCCGGTGACTAGCGGGAGGGCCGAGCAGTACTTC. Its protein product is CASSNPVTSGRAEQYF.